The T cell receptor beta chain described here comes from a study of cytomegalovirus exposure and HLA in healthy donors. The PCR contained 60 Vbeta and 13 Jbeta primers. Using immunoSEQ multiplex PCR, the repertoire was profiled, and TCRdb retains in-frame clones only, with some absent. The sample has about 160,000 clones; 80% to 90% are singletons. Germline CDR1 and CDR2: SGHDT and YYEEEE. V shed 3 bases and J 7 bases; nucleotides not matched to a gene: 8. CDR3 length equals 15 residues. A remark on this clone: What it binds is unknown.

Overall study findings and caveats: Across HLA loci, a later analysis found differing TCR association rates, with DRB1 most and HLA-C fewest. Rarity marked most TCR sequences, yet some public TCRs occurred in many donors.

This TCR was sampled from a man aged 50-60 years in good health and CMV-seropositive. The genes are TRBV5-6 and TRBJ1-4; TRBD1 matches at 8 bases. Material: PBMCs. CDR3: CASSWGPDRVEKLFF. The CDR3 DNA reads TGTGCCAGCAGCTGGGGGCCGGACAGGGTTGAAAAACTGTTTTTT. Full variable domain (rest looked up from reference TRBV5-6 and TRBJ1-4): DAGVTQSPTHLIKTRGQQVTLRCSPKSGHDTVSWYQQALGQGPQFIFQYYEEEERQRGNFPDRFSGHQFPNYSSELNVNALLLGDSALYLCASSWGPDRVEKLFFGSGTQLSVL.